The 29 T cell receptor beta chains reported below all come from one sample, sequenced in a study of blood T cell repertoires in COVID-19. Sequenced by immunoSEQ multiplex PCR; TCRdb stores in-frame clones only, minus some. The sample has 150,000 or so clones, 82% seen once; the top ten hold roughly 9.1%. Sequences were obtained from peripheral blood. All receptors derive from a woman aged 70-85 years with acute or convalescent COVID-19.

The rearrangement uses TRBV4-1 and TRBJ1-4, with D unresolved. This CDR3 has 14 residues. V lost 5 bases to trimming and J lost 7 bases, with 14 bases between them. Germline V gene lookup returns CDR1 MGHRA and CDR2 YSYEKL. CDR3 sequence (DNA): TGCGCCAGCAGCGAGAGCCTGGCGGGTGAAAAACTGTTTTTT. This gives the protein CASSESLAGEKLFF.

Only one count was recorded for this clone. The chain carries TRBV4-2 and TRBJ2-3; 7 bases match TRBD1. Germline assignment: CDR1 LGHNA and CDR2 YNFKEQ. This CDR3 region has 13 residues. With V trimmed by 0 bases and J by 9 bases, 3 bases remained unmatched. The CDR3 DNA follows: TGTGCCAGCAGCCAAGAGACAGGGAGAACGCAGTATTTT. This translates into CASSQETGRTQYF.

This chain joins TRBV4-3 and TRBJ1-2, with D unresolved. The CDR3 loop spans 15 amino acids. CDR1 LGHNA and CDR2 YSLEER come from the germline V gene. V was pared by 0 bases and J by 5 bases, with 13 bases between. DNA for the CDR3: TGCGCCAGCAGCCAAGAAGCCGGGAGGCCTTATGGCTACACCTTC. Amino acids: CASSQEAGRPYGYTF.

The chain has TRBV3-1 (or the pseudogene TRBV3-2) and TRBJ1-1, with 8 bases fitting TRBD1. CDR1 is LGHDT and CDR2 is YNNKEL in the germline V gene (reference sequence). This CDR3 spans 14 amino acids. Trimming took 2 bases from V and 4 from J; bases not matched to a gene: 3. The CDR3 here is CASSQLGQGTEAFF. CDR3 in DNA: TGTGCCAGCAGCCAACTTGGACAGGGCACTGAAGCTTTCTTT.

The rearrangement uses TRBV5-1 and TRBJ1-2, with 8 bases identical to TRBD1. Germline V gene lookup returns CDR1 SGHRS and CDR2 YFSETQ. This CDR3 spans 14 amino acids. V lost 0 bases and J lost 4; bases outside the gene matches: 2. CDR3: CASSLVGTGYGYTF. CDR3 nucleotide sequence: TGCGCCAGCAGCTTGGTCGGGACAGGCTATGGCTACACCTTC. The full variable domain, its missing parts supplied by reference TRBV5-1 and TRBJ1-2, is KAGVTQTPRYLIKTRGQQVTLSCSPISGHRSVSWYQQTPGQGLQFLFEYFSETQRNKGNFPGRFSGRQFSNSRSEMNVSTLELGDSALYLCASSLVGTGYGYTFGSGTRLTVV.

The V gene is TRBV9, the J gene TRBJ2-3, with 11 bases identical to TRBD2. Trimming at V came to 3 bases and at J to 1 base, leaving 10 bases not matched to a gene. The CDR3 contains 18 residues. Germline V gene lookup returns CDR1 SGDLS and CDR2 YYNGEE. The CDR3 coding sequence is TGTGCCAGCAGCGCCGCTAGCGGGGGGTCGGGGGGCACAGATACGCAGTATTTT. Amino acid sequence: CASSAASGGSGGTDTQYF.

The chain is built from TRBV6-2 or TRBV6-3 and TRBJ1-1, with 7 nucleotides matching TRBD1. The CDR3 has 15 residues. The germline CDR1 and CDR2 sequences are MNHEY and SVGEGT. V dropped 5 bases and J dropped 3; count of bases not matched to a gene: 9. As DNA, the CDR3 is TGTGCCAGCAGTCAGCAGACAGGGTTGGACACTGAAGCTTTCTTT. It specifies CASSQQTGLDTEAFF.

This clone is categorized as medium-sized. The chain joins TRBV6-2 or TRBV6-3 to TRBJ1-5; 8 positions agree with TRBD1. The V and J ends lost 2 bases and 10 bases, in that order; junction bases with no gene match: 4. This CDR3 contains 13 residues. Germline CDR1 reads MNHEY; CDR2 reads SVGEGT. CDR3 in amino acids: CASSYDRGQPQHF. The CDR3 region has the DNA TGTGCCAGCAGTTACGACAGGGGCCAACCCCAGCATTTT.

The chain combines TRBV3-1 (or the pseudogene TRBV3-2) with TRBJ1-1; D uncertain. The germline V and J ends were trimmed by 1 base and 6 bases, with 12 bases remaining between them. This CDR3 is built from 14 residues. From germline, CDR1 is LGHDT and CDR2 YNNKEL (reference sequence). CDR3 in amino acids: CASSQGPFPAEAFF. The CDR3, as DNA: TGTGCCAGCAGCCAAGGGCCGTTCCCAGCTGAAGCTTTCTTT.

The chain joins TRBV28 to TRBJ2-4; TRBD1 matches 9 bases. CDR3 size: 15 residues. V lost 5 bases and J lost 7; bases outside the gene matches: 9. CDR1 and CDR2 from the germline V gene are MDHEN and SYDVKM. The CDR3 DNA is TGTGCCAGCAGTCCGCCTCGGACAGGGGTTAACATTCAGTACTTC. Amino acids: CASSPPRTGVNIQYF.

The J gene is TRBJ1-5, the V gene TRBV7-2, with a weak D call TRBD1 (5 bases). V was pared by 1 base and J by 2 bases, with 15 bases between. Germline assignment: CDR1 SGHTA and CDR2 FQGNSA. The CDR3 spans 17 residues. The DNA for the CDR3 is TGTGCCAGCAGCTTAGACCCCGGGGGGAAGGGCAATCAGCCCCAGCATTTT. It yields the protein CASSLDPGGKGNQPQHF.

This rearrangement joins TRBV9 to TRBJ2-7; no definite D call. Germline CDR1 reads SGDLS; CDR2 reads YYNGEE. The CDR3 has 13 residues. Trimming removed 4 bases from V and 2 bases from J, with 10 bases in between. For the CDR3, the DNA is TGTGCCAGCAGCCATTCCGAGCCCTACGAGCAGTACTTC. As protein: CASSHSEPYEQYF.

The chain employs TRBV11-3 and TRBJ2-2, with 10 bases lining up with TRBD2. The ends lost 5 bases at V and 4 bases at J; junction bases unmatched: 4. The V gene's germline CDR1 is SGHNT and CDR2 YENEEA. This CDR3 region has 15 residues. For the CDR3, the DNA is TGTGCCAGCAGCCTCCGGACTAGCGGCACCGGGGAGCTGTTTTTT. Residues: CASSLRTSGTGELFF.

This clone was found once. V is TRBV5-1 and J is TRBJ2-1; TRBD2 matches 8 bases. Germline V gene data show CDR1 as SGHRS and CDR2 as YFSETQ. The CDR3 is 16 residues long. The V segment lost 4 bases and the J segment 7 bases; nucleotides outside the gene matches: 13. The CDR3: CASSDRRASGLNEQFF. The DNA of the CDR3 is TGCGCCAGCAGCGATCGAAGGGCTAGCGGGCTTAATGAGCAGTTCTTC.

This sequence joins TRBV27 and TRBJ2-7; 8 nucleotides agree with TRBD2. Germline lookup yields CDR1 MNHEY and CDR2 SMNVEV (reference sequence). CDR3 length: 14 amino acids. The J segment lost 0 bases and the V segment lost 6 bases, leaving 4 bases of the junction unmatched. CDR3 in DNA: TGTGCCAGCAGGACTAGCGAACTCTCCTACGAGCAGTACTTC. Its protein is CASRTSELSYEQYF.

CDR3: CASSFGQGSSGANVLTF. CDR3 coding DNA: TGTGCCAGCAGCTTCGGACAGGGTAGCTCTGGGGCCAACGTCCTGACTTTC. The chain links TRBV7-6 to TRBJ2-6; 8 nucleotides line up with TRBD1. This CDR3 is built from 17 residues. The germline V gene encodes CDR1 SGHVS and CDR2 FNYEAQ. V lost 3 bases and J lost 0; bases outside the gene matches: 4.

The chain joins TRBV2 to TRBJ1-2; the D is unclear. With 6 bases removed from V and 9 bases from J, the gap between germline ends came to 8 bases. CDR1 SNHLY and CDR2 FYNNEI come from the germline V gene. The CDR3 is 10 residues long. DNA of the CDR3: TGTGCCAGCAGCCAGGCCCGCTACACCTTC. Protein product: CASSQARYTF.

The rearrangement uses TRBV9 and TRBJ1-1, with 8 positions matching TRBD1. This CDR3 is 18 amino acids long. Trimming took 3 bases from V and 0 from J; bases not matched to a gene: 13. The V gene's germline CDR1 is SGDLS and CDR2 YYNGEE. The CDR3 sequence: CASSAPLDRGGLNTEAFF. CDR3 coding DNA: TGTGCCAGCAGCGCACCCCTCGACAGGGGTGGGCTGAACACTGAAGCTTTCTTT.

This clone was seen just once. The chain uses TRBV6-1 and TRBJ2-5; 9 bases line up with TRBD2. V was pared by 1 base and J by 5 bases, with 5 bases of the junction left unmatched. Germline CDR1 MNHNS, CDR2 SASEGT. The CDR3 is 15 residues long. The CDR3 nucleotides are TGTGCCAGCAGTGAAGGGCTAGCGGGGTTTGAGACCCAGTACTTC. As protein: CASSEGLAGFETQYF.

In its sample, this clone was seen once. CDR3 coding DNA: TGCGCCAGCAGCCGGGGGGTTAGCAATCAGCCCCAGCATTTT. It is translated as CASSRGVSNQPQHF. V and J are TRBV4-3 and TRBJ1-5; TRBD1 is a possible D gene (5 bases). The CDR3 consists of 14 residues. Trimming took 4 bases from V and 0 from J, leaving 7 bases between them. Germline lookup yields CDR1 LGHNA and CDR2 YSLEER.

The chain is built from TRBV6-2 or TRBV6-3 and TRBJ2-7; 11 bases align to TRBD2. From germline, CDR1 is MNHEY and CDR2 SVGEGT. With 2 bases clipped from V and 2 bases from J, the junction kept 2 bases outside the gene matches. This CDR3 has 15 amino acids. CDR3 sequence (DNA): TGTGCCAGCAGTTACCCACTAGCGGGAGCCTACGAGCAGTACTTC. Its translation is CASSYPLAGAYEQYF.

This clone came up once. The chain is built from TRBV21-1 and TRBJ1-5; the table gives TRBD1 as D, unverified against the DNA. TRBV21-1 is labeled a pseudogene. The CDR3 spans 15 residues. The CDR3 DNA reads TGTGCCAGCAGCAGCGGACAGGGCCTCAATCAGCCCCAGCATTTT. Translation: CASSSGQGLNQPQHF.

The V call is TRBV7-9, the J call TRBJ1-6; 7 bases align to TRBD1. The junction had 11 bases not matched to a gene; V was cut back by 2 bases and J by 10 bases. The CDR3 is 16 amino acids. Germline V gene sequence: CDR1 SEHNR, CDR2 FQNEAQ (reference sequence). CDR3 residues: CASSLSARQGGSPLHF. CDR3 bases: TGTGCCAGCAGCTTATCGGCACGACAGGGAGGCTCACCCCTCCACTTT. Supplemented by reference TRBV7-9 and TRBJ1-6, the full variable domain reads DTGVSQNPRHKITKRGQNVTFRCDPISEHNRLYWYRQTLGQGPEFLTYFQNEAQLEKSRLLSDRFSAERPKGSFSTLEIQRTEQGDSAMYLCASSLSARQGGSPLHFGNGTRLTVT.

The chain is built from TRBV9 and TRBJ1-3; a possible D gene is TRBD1 (5 bases). Germline CDR1 SGDLS, CDR2 YYNGEE. The CDR3 contains 17 residues. Trimming removed 1 base from V and 3 bases from J, with 17 bases in between. DNA of the CDR3: TGTGCCAGCAGCGTAACCCAAGTGGGGGGGAGTGGAAACACCATATATTTT. Residues: CASSVTQVGGSGNTIYF.

V and J are TRBV11-2 and TRBJ1-6; D gene uncertain. This CDR3 comprises 14 residues. Trimming took 3 bases from V and 9 from J, leaving 12 bases between them. Germline V gives CDR1 SGHAT, CDR2 FQNNGV. The CDR3 nucleotides are TGTGCCAGCAGCTTGCCACTAGCTGGTTCACCCCTCCACTTT. It encodes CASSLPLAGSPLHF.

The chain uses TRBV28 and TRBJ1-1; no clear D gene. Germline V gene lookup returns CDR1 MDHEN and CDR2 SYDVKM. The CDR3 has 12 residues. Deletions cut 10 bases from V and 10 bases from J, with 19 bases between. CDR3 coding DNA: TGTGCCACCTTGAAAAGCCGCATCACAGCTTTCTTT. It is translated as CATLKSRITAFF.

This clone was detected once. The chain has TRBV9 and TRBJ2-7; 7 bases align to TRBD2. CDR3 length equals 17 residues. V shed 1 base, J shed 4 bases, and the junction held 14 bases outside the gene matches. Germline V CDR1 and CDR2: SGDLS, YYNGEE. Here the CDR3 reads CASSVPPLAPEWYEQYF. In nucleotides, the CDR3 is TGTGCCAGCAGCGTACCCCCACTAGCGCCCGAATGGTACGAGCAGTACTTC.

This chain uses TRBV4-3 with TRBJ2-2, with 7 bases fitting TRBD1. Per germline, CDR1 LGHNA and CDR2 YSLEER. The ends lost 1 base at V and 6 bases at J; junction bases unmatched: 5. The CDR3 totals 15 residues. CDR3 protein: CASSQVIGGPGELFF. CDR3 DNA sequence: TGCGCCAGCAGCCAAGTCATAGGGGGCCCCGGGGAGCTGTTTTTT.

V usage is TRBV30 and J usage is TRBJ2-3, with 10 bases aligning to TRBD2. Germline assignment: CDR1 GTSNPN and CDR2 SVGIG (reference sequence). V lost 1 base and J lost 5; bases outside the gene matches: 0. The CDR3 runs 13 residues. The CDR3 is CAWSGLAGDTQYF. CDR3 nucleotides: TGTGCCTGGAGTGGACTAGCGGGAGATACGCAGTATTTT.